The next 22 T cell receptor beta chains were all read from a single sample in a study of spatial heterogeneity in lung cancer. Stated time point: sample taken at primary tumor resection. No cell sorting; template was whole RNA from tumor, lung tissue or PBMC. TCRdb processed the 5' RACE reads anew with MiXCR; each CDR3 protein has one entry. Counted here are some 50,000 distinct CDR3 sequences, about 12% occurring once; the ten biggest clones make up 35% to 45%. The material sequenced was PBMCs, taken at surgery. These receptors came from a female donor with early-stage non-small cell lung cancer.

The chain carries TRBV5-6 and TRBJ1-2; D ambiguous. With 6 bases removed from V and 0 bases from J, the gap between germline ends came to 15 bases. The CDR3 is made up of 15 amino acids. CDR1 is SGHDT and CDR2 is YYEEEE in the germline V gene. The CDR3 loop reads CASIPFWGANYGYTF. As DNA, the CDR3 is TGTGCCAGCATCCCGTTTTGGGGAGCTAACTATGGCTACACCTTC.

The J gene is TRBJ2-3, the V gene TRBV7-9; no clear D. This CDR3 is built from 13 residues. Germline V lookup: CDR1 SEHNR, CDR2 FQNEAQ (reference sequence). V shed 5 bases and J shed 1 base, with 7 bases lying between them. The CDR3 reads CASSPSGTDTQYF. Here the CDR3 DNA reads TGTGCCAGCAGCCCCTCCGGCACAGATACGCAGTATTTT.

A few counts support this clonotype. The rearrangement uses TRBV27 and TRBJ2-5; TRBD1 matches 7 bases. V lost 2 bases, J lost 2 bases, and 8 bases stayed unmatched. This CDR3 is built from 16 residues. Germline lookup yields CDR1 MNHEY and CDR2 SMNVEV (reference sequence). CDR3 protein: CASSLTGQRIQETQYF. The DNA for the CDR3 is TGTGCCAGCAGTTTAACGGGACAGCGAATACAAGAGACCCAGTACTTC.

J is TRBJ1-1 and V is TRBV25-1; 9 bases match TRBD1. The junction had 6 bases not matched to a gene; V was cut back by 6 bases and J by 1 base. The CDR3 has 15 amino acids. Germline CDR1 and CDR2: MGHDK and SYGVNS. This CDR3 reads CASRGTGGRNTEAFF. CDR3 nucleotides: TGTGCCAGCAGGGGAACAGGGGGCCGGAACACTGAAGCTTTCTTT.

The V gene is TRBV6-1, the J gene TRBJ1-4, with D tentatively TRBD1 (5 bases). The CDR3 extends over 14 amino acids. Deletions cut 0 bases from V and 10 bases from J, with 12 bases between. The V gene's germline CDR1 is MNHNS and CDR2 SASEGT. CDR3 in DNA: TGTGCCAGCAGTGAAGCACCTCGGCAGGGAAAACTGTTTTTT. It translates to CASSEAPRQGKLFF.

The chain uses TRBV9 and TRBJ2-3; 8 nucleotides align to TRBD1. The germline gives CDR1 SGDLS, CDR2 YYNGEE. The CDR3 covers 16 residues. V shed 4 bases, J shed 2 bases, and the junction held 9 bases outside the gene matches. The CDR3 DNA follows: TGTGCCAGCAGCCCCCGCTGGGGACAGGTCACAGATACGCAGTATTTT. Translating it yields CASSPRWGQVTDTQYF.

This clonotype turned up a few times. CDR3 loop: CASAEGVHSPLHF. The CDR3 nucleotides read TGTGCCAGCGCGGAGGGGGTTCATTCACCCCTCCACTTT. The rearrangement uses TRBV7-9 and TRBJ1-6; D possibly corresponds to TRBD1 (6 bases). CDR1 and CDR2 from the germline V gene are SEHNR and FQNEAQ (reference sequence). Trimming shortened V by 8 bases and J by 8 bases, and 13 bases separated the two germline ends. The CDR3 is 13 residues long.

This clonotype was counted between two and nine times. The gene calls are TRBV25-1 and TRBJ2-5, with 9 bases identical to TRBD2. This CDR3 has 17 residues. Germline V CDR1 and CDR2: MGHDK, SYGVNS. V dropped 2 bases and J dropped 0; count of bases not matched to a gene: 7. The CDR3 spells CASSESGGPGHQETQYF. The CDR3 coding sequence is TGTGCCAGCAGTGAAAGCGGGGGGCCCGGACACCAAGAGACCCAGTACTTC.

This clonotype was counted only a few times. The rearrangement uses TRBV7-2 and TRBJ2-1; D assignment may be TRBD1 or TRBD2 (5 bases each). V was shortened by 5 bases and J by 0 bases, with 11 bases between the two germline ends. The CDR3 runs 15 residues. The germline CDR1 and CDR2 sequences are SGHTA and FQGNSA. The CDR3 bases are TGTGCCAGCAGCCCCGGGACCACCTCCTACAATGAGCAGTTCTTC. Its protein is CASSPGTTSYNEQFF.

This clonotype was observed a handful of times. The gene calls are TRBV29-1 and TRBJ2-3; D gene ambiguous. Germline assignment: CDR1 SQVTM and CDR2 ANQGSEA. The CDR3 runs to 13 residues. The ends were cut back, 5 bases at V and 0 bases at J, with 9 bases in the middle. CDR3 nucleotides: TGCAGCGTTAAGACAACTAGCACAGATACGCAGTATTTT. Its translation is CSVKTTSTDTQYF.

This clonotype was counted only a few times. CDR3 nucleotides: TGTGCCAGTAGTCCCCTGACTAGCGGGGGGCCTTACACAGATACGCAGTATTTT. Residues: CASSPLTSGGPYTDTQYF. The rearrangement links TRBV19 to TRBJ2-3; 13 bases are a match to TRBD2. The CDR3 runs to 18 residues. Trimming removed 5 bases from V and 2 bases from J; junction bases left unmatched: 10. Looked up from germline, CDR1 is LNHDA and CDR2 is SQIVND (reference sequence).

Concerning this clonotype itself: A much larger clone sits a single nucleotide away, making a read error possible. The chain links TRBV29-1 to TRBJ1-1; TRBD1 matches 9 bases. The V gene's germline CDR1 is SQVTM and CDR2 ANQGSEA. There are 13 residues in the CDR3. With V trimmed by 6 bases and J by 6 bases, 8 bases remained unmatched. CDR3 loop: CSVGLGQGAEAFF. CDR3 coding DNA: TGCAGCGTGGGGCTGGGACAGGGTGCTGAAGCTTTCTTT.

In its sample, this clonotype was seen once. This chain connects TRBV20-1 to TRBJ1-1; D is ambiguous. The germline V and J ends were trimmed by 3 bases and 1 base, with 6 bases remaining between them. From germline, CDR1 is DFQATT and CDR2 SNEGSKA (reference sequence). This CDR3 spans 12 amino acids. CDR3 amino acids: CSASYRNTEAFF. CDR3 coding DNA: TGCAGTGCTAGCTACAGGAACACTGAAGCTTTCTTT.

The rearrangement joins TRBV11-2 to TRBJ2-2; 8 positions agree with TRBD2. The CDR3 has 17 amino acids. The germline V gene has CDR1 SGHAT and CDR2 FQNNGV. V lost 5 bases to trimming and J lost 2 bases; unmatched junction nucleotides: 10. The CDR3 sequence: CASSLTAGGANTGELFF. In DNA, the CDR3 is TGTGCCAGCAGCCTAACGGCGGGGGGAGCTAACACCGGGGAGCTGTTTTTT.

The table lists this clonotype with a few counts. The chain recombines TRBV12-5 with TRBJ2-5, with 8 bases matching TRBD1. V lost 2 bases, J lost 5 bases, and 7 bases stayed unmatched. The CDR3 extends over 15 amino acids. Germline V CDR1 and CDR2: LGHNT, FRNRAP. The CDR3 DNA reads TGTGCTAGTGGTTTGATGTGGACAGGGTCTGAGACCCAGTACTTC. Residues: CASGLMWTGSETQYF.

The CDR3 DNA follows: TGTGCCAGTAACTTACAGGGGGCAGGGCAGCCCCAGCATTTT. Protein: CASNLQGAGQPQHF. The V gene is TRBV19, the J gene TRBJ1-5, with TRBD1 matching over 9 bases. Germline-derived CDR1 and CDR2 are LNHDA and SQIVND (reference sequence). CDR3 size: 14 residues. The V segment lost 7 bases and the J segment 7 bases; nucleotides outside the gene matches: 8.

This clonotype was seen more than once but under ten times. This chain joins TRBV12-3 or TRBV12-4 and TRBJ2-5, with D uncertain. Trimming removed 3 bases from V and 5 bases from J, with 13 bases in between. The CDR3 has 14 amino acids. The CDR3 DNA follows: TGTGCCAGCAGTTTTGAGTCAAGGGTGGAGACCCAGTACTTC. It translates to CASSFESRVETQYF.

This clonotype was seen a handful of times. The chain recombines TRBV5-1 with TRBJ2-5; D is possibly TRBD1 or TRBD2 (5 bases each). Trimming took 4 bases from V and 5 from J, leaving 21 bases between them. The CDR3 contains 16 residues. Germline V gene lookup returns CDR1 SGHRS and CDR2 YFSETQ. Here the CDR3 DNA reads TGCGCCAGCAGCACTCTCGGGACCCGCGACCGGGAGACCCAGTACTTC. Translating gives CASSTLGTRDRETQYF.

There are many counts of this clonotype. The V call is TRBV3-1, the J call TRBJ2-2, with no clear D. V was pared by 1 base and J by 6 bases, with 6 bases between. This CDR3 is 13 amino acids long. CDR1 and CDR2 from the germline V gene are LGHDT and YNNKEL (reference sequence). CDR3 bases: TGTGCCAGCAGCCAAGGGTCGGCCGGGGAGCTGTTTTTT. This gives the protein CASSQGSAGELFF.

This clonotype came up a few times. This sequence joins TRBV7-9 and TRBJ1-1, with D perhaps TRBD1 (5 bases). The germline V and J ends were trimmed by 0 bases and 3 bases, with 11 bases remaining between them. The CDR3 is made up of 15 amino acids. Looked up from germline, CDR1 is SEHNR and CDR2 is FQNEAQ (reference sequence). CDR3 sequence: CASSLARGVDTEAFF. The CDR3 DNA follows: TGTGCCAGCAGCTTAGCTAGGGGAGTCGACACTGAAGCTTTCTTT.

This clonotype was picked up a small number of times. V is TRBV11-1 and J is TRBJ1-1; D is unresolved. Trimming took off 1 base at V and 1 base at J, with 7 bases between the two ends. Germline V gene lookup returns CDR1 SGHAT and CDR2 FQDESV (reference sequence). CDR3 size: 14 residues. The CDR3 nucleotides read TGTGCCAGCAGCTTAGGACGCTGGAACACTGAAGCTTTCTTT. It specifies CASSLGRWNTEAFF.

This clonotype was found many times. The rearrangement uses TRBV2 and TRBJ2-2; D tentatively fits TRBD1 or TRBD2 (5 bases each). CDR3 length equals 14 residues. V was pared by 6 bases and J by 1 base, with 9 bases between. CDR1 and CDR2 (germline): SNHLY, FYNNEI. The CDR3 DNA follows: TGTGCCAGCAGGCCGGGACGGAACACCGGGGAGCTGTTTTTT. Residues: CASRPGRNTGELFF.